Listed below are T cell receptor beta chains from one sample, sequenced in a study of PD-1 blockade in mismatch repair-deficient tumors. Repertoires were generated with immunoSEQ multiplex PCR, while TCRdb's copy carries only in-frame clones and drops some. The sample has some 48,000 clones, about 85% seen once. The sequences come from peripheral blood, collected less than 21 weeks after starting pembrolizumab. These receptors all come from an adult with mismatch repair-deficient cancer. The CDR3 runs from the conserved cysteine through the conserved F or W. A D gene is named only where the DNA matches it firmly. The listing skips clone size in some rows; elsewhere it reads once, few, many or a size class.

D gene,CDR3 length,clone size,J gene,V gene,CDR3 DNA,CDR3 protein
.,14,.,TRBJ2-3,TRBV11-2,TGTGCCAGCAGCCGCCAGGTGGACGCTGATACGCAGTATTTT,CASSRQVDADTQYF
TRBD1,15,.,TRBJ1-5,TRBV6-1,TGTGCCAGCAGCCCCGGGACAGGGGGCCGGCAGCCCCAGCATTTT,CASSPGTGGRQPQHF
TRBD2,15,.,TRBJ2-3,TRBV2,TGTGCCAGCACCACTAGCGCGACTAGCACAGATACGCAGTATTTT,CASTTSATSTDTQYF
.,13,.,TRBJ1-2,TRBV5-1,TGCGCCAGCAGCTTGGGAGGCAACTATGGCTACACCTTC,CASSLGGNYGYTF
TRBD1,13,.,TRBJ1-1,TRBV6-6,TGTGCCAGCATTAGACAGGGAAACACTGAAGCTTTCTTT,CASIRQGNTEAFF
.,13,few,TRBJ2-2,TRBV16,TGTGCCAGCAGCCAATTTCACCCCGGGGAGCTGTTTTTT,CASSQFHPGELFF
.,14,.,TRBJ2-7,TRBV7-2,TGTGCCAGCAGCTTAGCGTGGACCTCCTACGAGCAGTACTTC,CASSLAWTSYEQYF
.,15,.,TRBJ1-2,TRBV5-4,TGTGCCAGCGTCCCATCCCCGGGGGCGGACTATGGCTACACCTTC,CASVPSPGADYGYTF
.,12,.,TRBJ1-2,TRBV7-2,TGTGCCAGCAGCTTAGGGGGTCCGGGCTACACCTTC,CASSLGGPGYTF
.,14,.,TRBJ2-1,TRBV18,TGTGCCAGCTCCCCGTTTGAACTAGCCAATGAGCAGTTCTTC,CASSPFELANEQFF
TRBD2,12,.,TRBJ2-7,TRBV30,TGTGCCTGGAAACCGACTAGCGGGAAGCAGTACTTC,CAWKPTSGKQYF
.,16,few,TRBJ2-5,TRBV19,TGTGCCAGTAGGCTGAGGCATCGTGGAATCCAAGAGACCCAGTACTTC,CASRLRHRGIQETQYF
TRBD2,15,.,TRBJ2-2,TRBV11-3,TGTGCCAGCAGCCAGCGGGAAAAAGACACCGGGGAGCTGTTTTTT,CASSQREKDTGELFF
TRBD2,17,.,TRBJ2-4,TRBV5-6,TGTGCCAGCAGGTACCTAGCGGGAGGGCTGGCCAAAAACATTCAGTACTTC,CASRYLAGGLAKNIQYF
TRBD2,16,.,TRBJ2-1,TRBV19,TGTGCCAGTAGTATAATTGCTAGCGGGGGGTCCAATGAGCAGTTCTTC,CASSIIASGGSNEQFF
TRBD2,16,once,TRBJ2-1,TRBV30,TGTGCCTGGAGTCCCATCGGACTAGCGGTAAACAATGAGCAGTTCTTC,CAWSPIGLAVNNEQFF
.,14,once,TRBJ1-2,TRBV27,TGTGCCAGCAGCCGAGGAGAGTACGACTATGGCTACACCTTC,CASSRGEYDYGYTF
.,15,few,TRBJ2-7,TRBV7-9,TGTGCCAGCAGCTTTGGGGGAGGTCAAACCTACGAGCAGTACTTC,CASSFGGGQTYEQYF
TRBD1,18,once,TRBJ2-6,TRBV30,TGTGCCTGGAGCGAAGGACAGGCTAATCCCTCTGGGGCCAACGTCCTGACTTTC,CAWSEGQANPSGANVLTF
.,14,.,TRBJ2-1,TRBV6-6,TGTGCCAGCACTGGAGGGGAACGGGGCAATGAGCAGTTCTTC,CASTGGERGNEQFF
.,14,.,TRBJ2-5,TRBV7-9,TGTGCCAGCAGCCCGAAGGGCTGGGAAGAGACCCAGTACTTC,CASSPKGWEETQYF
.,14,.,TRBJ2-2,TRBV11-3,TGTGCCAGCAGTCCTACTAGTTGGGCCGGGGAGCTGTTTTTT,CASSPTSWAGELFF
TRBD1,18,.,TRBJ2-6,TRBV5-6,TGTGCCAGCAGTTTCCGGGACAGATTAAGCTCTGGGGCCAACGTCCTGACTTTC,CASSFRDRLSSGANVLTF
.,14,.,TRBJ2-1,TRBV30,TGTGCCTGGAGTGTTTCGGTTGAGGGTAATGAGCAGTTCTTC,CAWSVSVEGNEQFF
.,13,.,TRBJ1-1,TRBV10-1,TGCGCCAGCAGCGGGCAAACCAACACTGAAGCTTTCTTT,CASSGQTNTEAFF
TRBD1,15,few,TRBJ1-3,TRBV5-5,TGTGCCAGCAGCTTTCAGGGGGCAAGTGGAAACACCATATATTTT,CASSFQGASGNTIYF
.,13,.,TRBJ2-2,TRBV6-1,TGTGCCAGCAGGGTCCTTCGAGGCGGGGAGCTGTTTTTT,CASRVLRGGELFF
.,13,.,TRBJ1-4,TRBV14,TGTGCCAGCAGCCAAAGGGGGAATGAAAAACTGTTTTTT,CASSQRGNEKLFF
.,16,.,TRBJ1-2,TRBV4-3,TGCGCCAGCAGCCAAGAAAGGACCCATGGGATACTCGGCTACACCTTC,CASSQERTHGILGYTF
.,15,.,TRBJ2-5,TRBV9,TGTGCCAGCAGCGTGAGTGCAGGGAGAGTAGAGACCCAGTACTTC,CASSVSAGRVETQYF
TRBD2,15,.,TRBJ2-7,TRBV6-6,TGTGCCAGCAGTTTCTCAATTAGCGGGGCCTACGAGCAGTACTTC,CASSFSISGAYEQYF
.,12,.,TRBJ1-2,TRBV29-1,TGCAGCGTTGAAGCCGGGGCGGAGGGCTACACCTTC,CSVEAGAEGYTF
TRBD2,18,.,TRBJ2-3,TRBV10-3,TGTGCCATCAGAAGTTCGACTAGCGGGAGAGTTCGCACAGATACGCAGTATTTT,CAIRSSTSGRVRTDTQYF
.,14,.,TRBJ2-7,TRBV9,TGTGCCAGCAGCGTAACCGGGGGCTCCTACGAGCAGTACTTC,CASSVTGGSYEQYF
.,13,.,TRBJ2-3,TRBV28,TGTGCCAGCAGGGCCTATAGCACAGATACGCAGTATTTT,CASRAYSTDTQYF
.,12,few,TRBJ2-7,TRBV7-2,TGTGCCAGCAGCTCCCGCTCCTACGAGCAGTACTTC,CASSSRSYEQYF
.,13,.,TRBJ2-5,TRBV7-6,TGTGCCAGCAGCTTAGGGAGTGGAGAGACCCAGTACTTC,CASSLGSGETQYF
.,13,.,TRBJ1-5,TRBV30,TGTGCCTGGAGTGGAGGGGGCAATCAGCCCCAGCATTTT,CAWSGGGNQPQHF
TRBD1,15,.,TRBJ1-1,TRBV5-4,TGTGCCAGCAGCCTCACGACAGGGACCTGGACTGAAGCTTTCTTT,CASSLTTGTWTEAFF
.,16,.,TRBJ2-1,TRBV5-1,TGCGCCAGCAGCTTGGAGGTGACCACAAACTACAATGAGCAGTTCTTC,CASSLEVTTNYNEQFF
.,14,once,TRBJ2-5,TRBV4-1,TGCGCCAGCTCTCGAGGGGGAGGAAGGGAGACCCAGTACTTC,CASSRGGGRETQYF
.,15,.,TRBJ2-3,TRBV6-5,TGTGCCAGCAGTTACTCCCCTTGGGGCACAGATACGCAGTATTTT,CASSYSPWGTDTQYF
TRBD2,15,.,TRBJ2-3,TRBV5-1,TGCGCCAGCAGCTGGGGACTAGCGGGAGAACATACGCAGTATTTT,CASSWGLAGEHTQYF
TRBD1,12,.,TRBJ2-7,TRBV27,TGTGCCAGCAGAAGGACAGGGGACGAGCAGTACTTC,CASRRTGDEQYF
.,14,few,TRBJ1-1,TRBV25-1,TGTGCCAGTATTCCGGGCCACAAGAACACTGAAGCTTTCTTT,CASIPGHKNTEAFF
.,14,.,TRBJ2-2,TRBV18,TGTGCCAGCTCACGGGAGGTCGGCACCGGGGAGCTGTTTTTT,CASSREVGTGELFF
.,16,.,TRBJ2-7,TRBV13,TGTGCCAGCAGTTCCCTGGGGGAGACGAGCTCCTACGAGCAGTACTTC,CASSSLGETSSYEQYF
.,15,.,TRBJ1-1,TRBV27,TGTGCCAGCAGACCACACCAGGAGATCAACACTGAAGCTTTCTTT,CASRPHQEINTEAFF
TRBD2,15,.,TRBJ2-1,TRBV27,TGTGCCAGCACGTTAGCGGGAGGGGCCCCTAATGAGCAGTTCTTC,CASTLAGGAPNEQFF
.,13,.,TRBJ1-5,TRBV14,TGTGCCAGCAGCCGCGACAGCTCTCAGCCCCAGCATTTT,CASSRDSSQPQHF
.,12,once,TRBJ1-4,TRBV13,TGTGCCAGCAGCTTAAGAGGGGGAAAACTGTTTTTT,CASSLRGGKLFF